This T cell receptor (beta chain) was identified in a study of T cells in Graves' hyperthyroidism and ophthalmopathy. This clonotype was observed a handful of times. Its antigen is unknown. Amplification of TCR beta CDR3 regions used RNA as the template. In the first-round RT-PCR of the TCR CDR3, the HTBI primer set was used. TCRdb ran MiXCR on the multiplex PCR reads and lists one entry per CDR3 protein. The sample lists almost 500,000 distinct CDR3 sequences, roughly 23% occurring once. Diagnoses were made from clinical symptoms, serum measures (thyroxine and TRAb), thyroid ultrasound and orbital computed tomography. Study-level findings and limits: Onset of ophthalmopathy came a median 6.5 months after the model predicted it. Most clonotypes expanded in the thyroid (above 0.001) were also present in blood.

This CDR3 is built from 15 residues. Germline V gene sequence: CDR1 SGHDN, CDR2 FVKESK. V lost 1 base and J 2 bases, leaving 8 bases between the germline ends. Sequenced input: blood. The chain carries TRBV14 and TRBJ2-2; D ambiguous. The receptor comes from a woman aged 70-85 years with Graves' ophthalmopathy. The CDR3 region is CASSQVAVNTGELFF. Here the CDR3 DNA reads TGTGCCAGCAGCCAAGTCGCGGTTAACACCGGGGAGCTGTTTTTT.